The 30 T cell receptor beta chains below come from one sample, sequenced in a study of T-cell reconstitution after alpha-beta-depleted transplantation in children. The library targeted TCRbeta and was prepared with unique molecular identifiers. Using its own MiXCR run on the PCR reads, TCRdb lists one record per CDR3 protein. The sample yields fewer than 400,000 distinct CDR3 sequences, about a quarter seen once. The sequences come from PBMCs, mostly from graft donor cells, collected 180 days after TCRalphabeta/CD19-depleted stem cell transplant. These receptors were obtained from a male patient between 10 and 17 years old who had a stem cell transplant for acute lymphoblastic leukemia, so the T cells may come from the graft donor.

This clonotype has ten or more counts. The rearrangement joins TRBV29-1 to TRBJ1-2, with 7 bases aligning to TRBD1. Trimming cost V 4 bases and J 4 bases; bases outside gene matches: 3. Per germline, CDR1 SQVTM and CDR2 ANQGSEA. The length of the CDR3 is 12 residues. The CDR3 DNA reads TGCAGCGTTGTAGGGGGCCGCTATGGCTACACCTTC. Translation: CSVVGGRYGYTF.

The V call is TRBV7-9, the J call TRBJ2-1; the match to TRBD2 covers 12 bases. This CDR3 contains 17 residues. Germline loops: CDR1 SEHNR, CDR2 FQNEAQ (reference sequence). With 5 bases clipped from V and 2 bases from J, the junction kept 7 bases outside the gene matches. CDR3 sequence reads: CASSLLTSGSTYNEQFF. CDR3 DNA sequence: TGTGCCAGCAGCCTACTGACTAGCGGGAGCACCTACAATGAGCAGTTCTTC.

The chain recombines TRBV6-5 with TRBJ2-2, with a possible D match to TRBD2 (5 bases). Germline lookup yields CDR1 MNHEY and CDR2 SVGAGI. The CDR3 contains 13 residues. V was clipped by 4 bases and J by 8 bases, with 11 bases between them. CDR3 in DNA: TGTGCCAGCAGTTCCAGCGGCCGAGGGGAGCTGTTTTTT. This translates into CASSSSGRGELFF.

In DNA, the CDR3 is TGTGCCATCAGTGGGGGACAGGGGATCTCCAATTCACCCCTCCACTTT. Its protein is CAISGGQGISNSPLHF. The chain has TRBV10-3 and TRBJ1-6; 10 bases agree with TRBD1. J gave up 7 bases and V 4 bases, and 7 bases lay outside the gene matches. CDR3 size: 16 residues. CDR1 and CDR2 from the germline V gene are ENHRY and SYGVKD.

This chain connects TRBV7-2 to TRBJ1-3, with TRBD1 as a possible D gene (5 bases). V was pared by 5 bases and J by 0 bases, with 11 bases between. CDR3 length: 15 residues. In germline, CDR1 is SGHTA, CDR2 FQGNSA. The CDR3 bases are TGTGCCAGCAGCCTCTGGGGACGCTCTGGAAACACCATATATTTT. Translating it yields CASSLWGRSGNTIYF.

In regard to this clonotype: Germline is not matched at one junction end, which may reflect a read error. CDR3 residues: CSVRDPNRGQGIGGQYF. The CDR3 nucleotides are TGCAGTGTTAGAGATCCCAACCGGGGACAGGGGATCGGAGGGCAGTACTTC. V is TRBV20-1 and J is TRBJ2-7; 10 bases map to TRBD1. This CDR3 spans 17 amino acids. The germline V gene has CDR1 DFQATT and CDR2 SNEGSKA (reference sequence).

This clonotype was picked up a small number of times. V is TRBV10-3 and J is TRBJ2-1, with unresolved D. Germline V gene sequence: CDR1 ENHRY, CDR2 SYGVKD. V was clipped by 2 bases and J by 9 bases, with 11 bases between them. This CDR3 region has 13 residues. CDR3 sequence (DNA): TGTGCCATCAGTGAGAGTATGTTGGGTGAGCAGTTCTTC. The encoded protein is CAISESMLGEQFF.

The chain joins TRBV20-1 to TRBJ2-4; the D is unclear. CDR1 is DFQATT and CDR2 is SNEGSKA in the germline V gene (reference sequence). The CDR3 has 16 residues. Deletions cut 3 bases from V and 0 bases from J, with 15 bases between. CDR3 bases: TGCAGTGCTAGCCACACCGAGTGGCTAGCCAAAAACATTCAGTACTTC. It specifies CSASHTEWLAKNIQYF.

This clonotype came up many times. The V gene is TRBV7-2, the J gene TRBJ2-7; 8 positions agree with TRBD1. CDR1 SGHTA and CDR2 FQGNSA come from the germline V gene. The CDR3 runs 13 residues. J lost 2 bases, V lost 6 bases, and 3 bases had no gene match. The CDR3 nucleotides read TGTGCCAGCAGTTTCAGGGGGCCCTACGAGCAGTACTTC. It translates to CASSFRGPYEQYF. Based on the CDR3 plus reference TRBV7-2 and TRBJ2-7, the full variable domain is GAGVSQSPSNKVTEKGKDVELRCDPISGHTALYWYRQSLGQGLEFLIYFQGNSAPDKSGLPSDRFSAERTGGSVSTLTIQRTQQEDSAVYLCASSFRGPYEQYFGPGTRLTVT.

The chain combines TRBV7-3 with TRBJ2-1, with a weak D call TRBD2 (5 bases). The CDR3 is 15 amino acids. The germline V gene has CDR1 SGHTA and CDR2 FQGTGA. V lost 8 bases to trimming and J lost 8 bases, with 22 bases between them. As DNA, the CDR3 is TGTGCCAGCGGTGGGCCGGGAATCCCCGTCGATGAGCAGTTCTTC. Amino acid sequence: CASGGPGIPVDEQFF.

There are a few counts of this clonotype. This rearrangement joins TRBV12-3 or TRBV12-4 to TRBJ2-7, with TRBD2 matching over 12 bases. V was clipped by 6 bases and J by 5 bases; unmatched bases: 5. The CDR3 totals 14 residues. DNA of the CDR3: TGTGCCAGCAGCCAGACTAGCGGGAGCGACGAGCAGTACTTC. This codes for CASSQTSGSDEQYF.

This clonotype was picked up a small number of times. This chain connects TRBV11-3 to TRBJ2-3, with 7 nucleotides matching TRBD2. This CDR3 is built from 17 residues. J gave up 1 base and V 3 bases, and 10 bases lay outside the gene matches. Germline CDR1 and CDR2: SGHNT and YENEEA. As DNA, the CDR3 is TGTGCCAGCAGCTTGCGGGGGAATCCCACCGGCACAGATACGCAGTATTTT. This encodes CASSLRGNPTGTDTQYF.

The chain is built from TRBV4-2 and TRBJ2-2, with a weak D call TRBD2 (6 bases). The ends were cut back, 4 bases at V and 2 bases at J, with 14 bases in the middle. Germline V gene data show CDR1 as LGHNA and CDR2 as YNFKEQ. This CDR3 has 16 amino acids. In DNA, the CDR3 is TGTGCCAGCAGCCTCAAACTAGGGACTAACACCGGGGAGCTGTTTTTT. This gives the protein CASSLKLGTNTGELFF.

In this sample, this clonotype turned up a few times. The chain is built from TRBV29-1 and TRBJ2-3; the D gene could be TRBD1 or TRBD2 (5 bases each). Per the germline V gene, CDR1 is SQVTM and CDR2 is ANQGSEA. The CDR3 is 14 amino acids. Deletions cut 4 bases from V and 2 bases from J, with 13 bases between. CDR3 coding DNA: TGCAGCGTTGGTGGGACGGGATTCACAGATACGCAGTATTTT. It yields the protein CSVGGTGFTDTQYF.

Only a few counts were recorded for this clonotype. The CDR3 DNA reads as TGCAGTGCCAGCCGCCAGGGGGCTGTATCACCCCTCCACTTT. This gives the protein CSASRQGAVSPLHF. The chain combines TRBV20-1 with TRBJ1-6; TRBD1 matches 8 bases. Germline assignment: CDR1 DFQATT and CDR2 SNEGSKA (reference sequence). The CDR3 is 14 residues long. V was clipped by 6 bases and J by 10 bases; unmatched bases: 11.

This clonotype was found many times. The chain has TRBV5-1 and TRBJ2-3, with TRBD2 identical over 7 bases. Germline lookup yields CDR1 SGHRS and CDR2 YFSETQ. CDR3 size: 16 residues. V lost 4 bases, J lost 0 bases, and 8 bases stayed unmatched. The CDR3: CASSPGGGGSTDTQYF. For the CDR3, the DNA is TGCGCCAGCAGCCCGGGCGGCGGGGGTAGCACAGATACGCAGTATTTT.

This clonotype was recorded a few times. CDR3 in DNA: TGTGCCAGCAGCGACCGAGGGTCGCGTCCCCACAATCAGCCCCAGCATTTT. This sequence encodes CASSDRGSRPHNQPQHF. The chain combines TRBV7-4 with TRBJ1-5; D unresolved. V was cut by 5 bases and J by 3 bases, with 20 bases left in between. CDR3 length: 17 amino acids. Per germline, CDR1 SGHVT and CDR2 SQSDAQ.

This clonotype was detected a few times. The V call is TRBV4-1, the J call TRBJ2-1; 12 bases are shared with TRBD2. V was pared by 4 bases and J by 6 bases, with 10 bases of the junction left unmatched. CDR1 and CDR2 from the germline V gene are MGHRA and YSYEKL. The CDR3 is 17 residues long. The CDR3 is CASSPYILAGGTNEQFF. As DNA, the CDR3 is TGCGCCAGCAGCCCATACATACTAGCGGGAGGCACCAATGAGCAGTTCTTC.

This clonotype was seen a handful of times. V is TRBV21-1 and J is TRBJ1-1; TRBD1, the D gene given by the table, was not confirmed from the DNA. TRBV21-1 is a recognized pseudogene. This CDR3 is built from 18 residues. CDR3 DNA: TGTGCCAGCAGCAAAAAGGGGTCCCCACGCAGGAACAAGACTGAAGCTTTCTTT. Translated: CASSKKGSPRRNKTEAFF.

The chain links TRBV15 to TRBJ1-1; D perhaps matches TRBD1 (5 bases). The CDR3 has 17 amino acids. CDR1 and CDR2 (germline): LNHNV, YYDKDF (reference sequence). V was shortened by 3 bases and J by 5 bases, with 22 bases between the two germline ends. CDR3 DNA sequence: TGTGCCACCAGCAGGGCTTCCGGGTCAGGGTCTTGGACTGAAGCTTTCTTT. Its protein is CATSRASGSGSWTEAFF.

This clonotype was detected only a few times. The chain recombines TRBV29-1 with TRBJ2-7; TRBD1 is a possible D gene (6 bases). CDR3 length: 13 amino acids. The V end was cut by 6 bases, the J end by 2 bases, with 14 bases between. The germline V gene has CDR1 SQVTM and CDR2 ANQGSEA. Written as DNA, the CDR3 is TGCAGCGTCTCCGGGACACAAACCTACGAGCAGTACTTC. Translation gives CSVSGTQTYEQYF.

This rearrangement joins TRBV2 to TRBJ2-3; D is uncertain. Germline-derived CDR1 and CDR2 are SNHLY and FYNNEI. The V and J ends lost 11 bases and 5 bases respectively, with 8 bases between them. CDR3 length equals 10 residues. The chain's CDR3 is CAVNRDTQYF. CDR3 bases: TGTGCCGTTAACCGAGATACGCAGTATTTT.

The V and J genes are TRBV27 and TRBJ2-7, with TRBD1 identical over 9 bases. Germline lookup yields CDR1 MNHEY and CDR2 SMNVEV (reference sequence). The V and J ends lost 9 bases and 3 bases, in that order; junction bases with no gene match: 9. This CDR3 region has 14 residues. The CDR3 DNA reads TGTGCCAGTGCGTTTTGGGACAGGGTCTACGAGCAGTACTTC. This encodes CASAFWDRVYEQYF.

This clonotype was seen more than once but under ten times. V and J are TRBV7-9 and TRBJ2-2; TRBD1 might be the D (6 bases). Germline values: CDR1 SEHNR, CDR2 FQNEAQ (reference sequence). The germline V and J ends were trimmed by 5 bases and 2 bases, with 12 bases remaining between them. This CDR3 spans 15 amino acids. CDR3 bases: TGTGCCAGCAGCCCCCAGGGACATAACACCGGGGAGCTGTTTTTT. Translated, it gives CASSPQGHNTGELFF.

The rearrangement links TRBV7-8 to TRBJ2-3, with TRBD2 as a possible D gene (6 bases). V was pared by 5 bases and J by 0 bases, with 18 bases between. There are 17 residues in the CDR3. Germline CDR1 and CDR2: SGHVS and FQNEAQ. The CDR3 coding sequence is TGTGCCAGCAGCCCCAAGGCCCAGCGGGCTAGCACAGATACGCAGTATTTT. It specifies CASSPKAQRASTDTQYF.

This clonotype showed up just a few times. The genes are TRBV12-3 or TRBV12-4 and TRBJ1-2; D gene unclear. CDR3 size: 14 residues. Trimming cost V 6 bases and J 4 bases, with 15 bases left between them. CDR3 bases: TGTGCCAGCAGCCGCCGGCAGTCCCGCTATGGCTACACCTTC. It encodes CASSRRQSRYGYTF.

The rearrangement uses TRBV7-6 and TRBJ2-3, with D unclear. Germline-derived CDR1 and CDR2 are SGHVS and FNYEAQ. V was pared by 5 bases and J by 0 bases, with 12 bases between. The CDR3 contains 15 residues. CDR3 residues: CASSPHATSTDTQYF. CDR3 in DNA: TGTGCCAGCAGCCCCCACGCTACTAGCACAGATACGCAGTATTTT. The whole variable domain, remainder taken from reference TRBV7-6 and TRBJ2-3, is GAGVSQSPRYKVTKRGQDVALRCDPISGHVSLYWYRQALGQGPEFLTYFNYEAQQDKSGLPNDRFSAERPEGSISTLTIQRTEQRDSAMYRCASSPHATSTDTQYFGPGTRLTVL.

The chain recombines TRBV6-2 or TRBV6-3 with TRBJ1-1; D is perhaps TRBD1 (5 bases). This CDR3 region has 13 residues. V shed 7 bases and J shed 11 bases, with 20 bases lying between them. Germline loops: CDR1 MNHEY, CDR2 SVGEGT. CDR3 sequence (DNA): TGTGCCAGCACCCGAGCCCGGGGGGGAAGGGCTTTCTTT. Protein product: CASTRARGGRAFF.

There are a few counts of this clonotype. This chain links TRBV11-2 with TRBJ2-1; 11 nucleotides agree with TRBD2. The J segment lost 5 bases and the V segment lost 1 base, leaving 10 bases of the junction unmatched. Germline assignment: CDR1 SGHAT and CDR2 FQNNGV. The CDR3 has 18 residues. CDR3 coding DNA: TGTGCCAGCAGCTTAGGGTTTCTAGCGGGAGGCGCGGACAATGAGCAGTTCTTC. Its translation is CASSLGFLAGGADNEQFF. Complete variable domain (other parts from reference TRBV11-2 and TRBJ2-1): EAGVAQSPRYKIIEKRQSVAFWCNPISGHATLYWYQQILGQGPKLLIQFQNNGVVDDSQLPKDRFSAERLKGVDSTLKIQPAKLEDSAVYLCASSLGFLAGGADNEQFFGPGTRLTVL.

This clonotype was counted a few times. The V call is TRBV10-3, the J call TRBJ2-7; D perhaps matches TRBD1 (6 bases). CDR1 and CDR2 from the germline V gene are ENHRY and SYGVKD. This CDR3 comprises 15 residues. The V end lost 6 bases, the J end lost 7 bases, and 22 bases lay between the germline ends. The CDR3 sequence: CAIRNSLGGLREQYF. CDR3 nucleotides: TGTGCCATCAGGAACTCGCTAGGGGGTCTGCGGGAGCAGTACTTC.